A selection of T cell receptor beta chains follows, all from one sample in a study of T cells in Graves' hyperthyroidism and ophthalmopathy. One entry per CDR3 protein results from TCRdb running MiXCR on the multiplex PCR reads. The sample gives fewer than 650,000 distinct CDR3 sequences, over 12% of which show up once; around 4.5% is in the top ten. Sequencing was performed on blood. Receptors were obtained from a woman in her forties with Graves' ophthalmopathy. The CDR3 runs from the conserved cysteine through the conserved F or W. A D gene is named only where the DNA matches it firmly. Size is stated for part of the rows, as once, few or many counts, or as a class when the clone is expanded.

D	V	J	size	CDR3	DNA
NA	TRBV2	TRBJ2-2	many	CASSGILTDTGELFF	TGTGCCAGCAGTGGTATTTTAACGGACACCGGGGAGCTGTTTTTT
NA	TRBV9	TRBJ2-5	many	CASSVGDFTQETQYF	TGTGCCAGCAGCGTAGGGGACTTCACCCAAGAGACCCAGTACTTC
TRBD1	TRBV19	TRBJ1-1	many	CASSTGQEKNTEAFF	TGTGCCAGTAGTACCGGACAGGAAAAGAACACTGAAGCTTTCTTT
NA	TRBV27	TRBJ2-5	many	CASSPGEARDGAQYF	TGTGCCAGCAGCCCCGGGGAGGCCCGGGACGGGGCCCAGTACTTC
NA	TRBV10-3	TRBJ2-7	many	CAISEVRYEQYF	TGTGCCATCAGTGAAGTTAGGTACGAGCAGTACTTC
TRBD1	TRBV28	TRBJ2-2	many	CASSFVSGSQGAGELFF	TGTGCCAGCAGTTTTGTTTCGGGGAGCCAGGGGGCCGGGGAGCTGTTTTTT
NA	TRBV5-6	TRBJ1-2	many	CASSLNGRYNYGYTF	TGTGCCAGCAGCTTGAACGGCCGGTACAACTATGGCTACACCTTC
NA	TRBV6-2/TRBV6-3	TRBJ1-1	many	CASSQLNPAQAFF	TGTGCCAGCAGCCAGCTCAATCCAGCCCAAGCTTTCTTT
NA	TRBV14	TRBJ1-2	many	CASSQGMGNYGYTF	TGTGCCAGCAGCCAAGGGATGGGTAACTATGGCTACACCTTC
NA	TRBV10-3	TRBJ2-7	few	CAIRTPGKDEQYF	TGTGCCATCAGGACCCCGGGGAAGGACGAGCAGTACTTC
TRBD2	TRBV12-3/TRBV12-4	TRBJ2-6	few	CASSLLAGPSGANVLTF	TGTGCCAGCAGCCTTCTAGCGGGACCCTCTGGGGCCAACGTCCTGACTTTC
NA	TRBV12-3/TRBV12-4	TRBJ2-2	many	CASSLLLAENTGELFF	TGTGCCAGCAGTTTATTGCTAGCTGAGAACACCGGGGAGCTGTTTTTT
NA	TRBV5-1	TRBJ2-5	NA	CASSIRGARRQETQYF	TGCGCCAGCAGCATTAGGGGGGCGCGTCGCCAAGAGACCCAGTACTTC
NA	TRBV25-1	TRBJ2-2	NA	CASRSILGELFF	TGTGCCAGCAGATCAATCCTCGGGGAGCTGTTTTTT
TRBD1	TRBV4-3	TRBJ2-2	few	CASSRGGQGLYTGELFF	TGCGCCAGCAGCCGGGGGGGACAGGGGCTCTACACCGGGGAGCTGTTTTTT
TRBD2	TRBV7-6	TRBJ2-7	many	CASSPGLGQDEQYF	TGTGCCAGCAGTCCCGGACTAGGCCAAGACGAGCAGTACTTC
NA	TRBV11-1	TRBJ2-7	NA	CASSFIGGNYEQYF	TGTGCCAGCAGCTTTATAGGAGGGAACTACGAGCAGTACTTC
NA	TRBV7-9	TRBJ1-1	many	CASSLSWNTEAFF	TGTGCCAGCAGTTTAAGTTGGAACACTGAAGCTTTCTTT
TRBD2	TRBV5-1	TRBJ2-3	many	CASSPTQWTSRSTDTQYF	TGCGCCAGCAGCCCGACTCAGTGGACTAGCAGAAGCACAGATACGCAGTATTTT
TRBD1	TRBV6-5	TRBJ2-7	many	CASSYAGTGFFEQYF	TGTGCCAGCAGTTACGCCGGGACAGGGTTTTTCGAGCAGTACTTC
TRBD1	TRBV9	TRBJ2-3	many	CASSPLTGITDTQYF	TGTGCCAGCAGCCCGCTGACAGGGATCACAGATACGCAGTATTTT
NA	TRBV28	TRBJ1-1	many	CASRRGETEAFF	TGTGCCAGCAGGAGGGGAGAGACTGAAGCTTTCTTT
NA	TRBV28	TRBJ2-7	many	CASSSYGLASGYEQYF	TGTGCCAGCAGTTCCTATGGCCTCGCCTCCGGCTACGAGCAGTACTTC
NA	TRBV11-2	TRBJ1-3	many	CASSYRPSDGNTIYF	TGTGCCAGCAGCTATAGACCCTCCGATGGAAACACCATATATTTT
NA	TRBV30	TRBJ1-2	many	CAWSSGAKGYTF	TGTGCCTGGAGTTCGGGGGCGAAGGGCTACACCTTC
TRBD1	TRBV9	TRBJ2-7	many	CASSVDYRGREQYF	TGTGCCAGCAGCGTAGACTACAGGGGTCGCGAGCAGTACTTC
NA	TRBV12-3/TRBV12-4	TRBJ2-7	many	CASAGQYSYEQYF	TGTGCCAGCGCCGGACAGTACTCCTACGAGCAGTACTTC
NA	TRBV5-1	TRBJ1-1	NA	CASSLDKGLNTEAFF	TGCGCCAGCAGCTTGGACAAGGGGTTGAACACTGAAGCTTTCTTT
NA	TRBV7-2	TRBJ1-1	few	CASSLALVTEAFF	TGTGCCAGCAGCTTAGCGCTAGTAACTGAAGCTTTCTTT
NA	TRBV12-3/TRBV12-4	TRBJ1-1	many	CASSPGNRNTEAFF	TGTGCCAGCAGTCCCGGAAACAGGAACACTGAAGCTTTCTTT
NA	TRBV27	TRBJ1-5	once	CASSAIRDISNQPQHF	TGTGCCAGCAGTGCGATCCGGGACATAAGCAATCAGCCCCAGCATTTT
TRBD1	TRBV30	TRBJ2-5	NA	CARGTGQGGETQYF	TGTGCCCGCGGTACTGGACAGGGGGGAGAGACCCAGTACTTC
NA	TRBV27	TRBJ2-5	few	CAGSLRVDLQETQYF	TGTGCCGGCAGTTTACGGGTGGACTTACAAGAGACCCAGTACTTC
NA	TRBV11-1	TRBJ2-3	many	CASSLAQAVAPASTDTQYF	TGTGCCAGCAGCTTAGCCCAGGCAGTTGCACCCGCGAGCACAGATACGCAGTATTTT
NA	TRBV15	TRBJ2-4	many	CATSRDLATRLAKNIQYF	TGTGCCACCAGCAGAGATCTCGCCACGCGGCTAGCCAAAAACATTCAGTACTTC
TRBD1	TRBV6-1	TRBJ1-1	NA	CASSEDFRAGGLDTEAFF	TGTGCCAGCAGCGAAGATTTCCGGGCAGGGGGGTTGGACACTGAAGCTTTCTTT
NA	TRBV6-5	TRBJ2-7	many	CASSYGGGNREQYF	TGTGCCAGCAGTTACGGGGGCGGGAACCGCGAGCAGTACTTC
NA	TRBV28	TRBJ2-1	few	CASSPGTDYNEQFF	TGTGCCAGCAGTCCGGGAACTGACTACAATGAGCAGTTCTTC
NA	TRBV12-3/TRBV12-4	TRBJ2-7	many	CASSSSHEQYF	TGTGCCAGCAGTTCCTCCCACGAGCAGTACTTC
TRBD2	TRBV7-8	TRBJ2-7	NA	CASSSLAGGVSAYEQYF	TGTGCCAGCAGCTCACTAGCGGGAGGCGTAAGCGCCTACGAGCAGTACTTC
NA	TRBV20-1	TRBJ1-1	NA	CSARAGVVEAFF	TGCAGTGCCCGGGCGGGGGTCGTTGAAGCTTTCTTT
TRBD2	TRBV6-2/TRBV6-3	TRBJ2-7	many	CASSWLRAGEQYF	TGTGCCAGCAGTTGGTTGCGAGCGGGAGAGCAGTACTTC
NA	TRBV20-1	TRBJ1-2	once	CSARDISNYGYTF	TGCAGTGCTCGGGACATATCTAACTATGGCTACACCTTC
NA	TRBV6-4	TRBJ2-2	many	CASSRGLGVFGTGELFF	TGTGCCAGCAGCCGAGGGTTGGGGGTTTTTGGCACCGGGGAGCTGTTTTTT
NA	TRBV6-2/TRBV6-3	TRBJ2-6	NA	CASSLFFSGANVLTF	TGTGCCAGCAGCCTTTTTTTCTCTGGGGCCAACGTCCTGACTTTC
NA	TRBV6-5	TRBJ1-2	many	CASSFQYSNGYTF	TGTGCCAGCAGTTTCCAATACAGTAATGGCTACACCTTC
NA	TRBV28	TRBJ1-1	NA	CASSLPREEGTEAFF	TGTGCCAGCAGTCTCCCCAGGGAGGAAGGCACTGAAGCTTTCTTT
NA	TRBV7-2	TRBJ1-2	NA	CASSFGQRLYGYTF	TGTGCCAGCAGCTTTGGACAGCGGCTTTATGGCTACACCTTC
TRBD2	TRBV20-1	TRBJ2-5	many	CSATRLAGDVQETQYF	TGCAGTGCTACGCGACTAGCGGGAGATGTCCAAGAGACCCAGTACTTC
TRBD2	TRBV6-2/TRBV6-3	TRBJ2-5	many	CASDVSGLVGETQYF	TGTGCCAGTGACGTCTCGGGACTAGTGGGAGAGACCCAGTACTTC
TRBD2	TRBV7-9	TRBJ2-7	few	CASRPLAGSSYEQYF	TGTGCCAGCAGGCCTCTAGCGGGTAGCTCCTACGAGCAGTACTTC
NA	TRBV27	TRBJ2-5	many	CASSPKILAYQETQYF	TGTGCCAGCAGTCCGAAGATCCTCGCGTACCAAGAGACCCAGTACTTC
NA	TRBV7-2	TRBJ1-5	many	CASSLIVGGNQPQHF	TGTGCCAGCAGCTTAATTGTAGGGGGCAATCAGCCCCAGCATTTT
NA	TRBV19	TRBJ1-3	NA	CASANSGDTIYF	TGTGCCAGTGCGAATTCTGGAGACACCATATATTTT
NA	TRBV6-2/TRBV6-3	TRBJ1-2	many	CASSDTRYTF	TGTGCCAGCAGTGACACCCGCTACACCTTC
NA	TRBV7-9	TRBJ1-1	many	CASSLTRDGEAFF	TGTGCCAGCAGCTTAACCCGAGACGGTGAAGCTTTCTTT
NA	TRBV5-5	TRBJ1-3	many	CASSFMVTSSGNTIYF	TGTGCCAGCAGCTTTATGGTTACGAGCTCTGGAAACACCATATATTTT